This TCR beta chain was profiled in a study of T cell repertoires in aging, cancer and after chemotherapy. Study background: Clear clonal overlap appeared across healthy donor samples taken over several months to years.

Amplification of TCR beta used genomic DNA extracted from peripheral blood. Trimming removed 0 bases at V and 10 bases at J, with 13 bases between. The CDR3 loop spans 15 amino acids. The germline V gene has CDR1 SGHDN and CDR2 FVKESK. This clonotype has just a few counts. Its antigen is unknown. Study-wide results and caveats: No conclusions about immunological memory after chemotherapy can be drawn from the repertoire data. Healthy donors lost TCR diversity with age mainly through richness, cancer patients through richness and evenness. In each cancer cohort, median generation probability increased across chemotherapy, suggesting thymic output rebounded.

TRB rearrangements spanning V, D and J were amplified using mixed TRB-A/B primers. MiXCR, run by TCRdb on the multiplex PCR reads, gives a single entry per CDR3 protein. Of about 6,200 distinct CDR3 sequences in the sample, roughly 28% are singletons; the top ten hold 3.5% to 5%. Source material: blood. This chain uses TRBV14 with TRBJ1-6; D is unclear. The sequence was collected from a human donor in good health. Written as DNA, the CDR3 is TGTGCCAGCAGCCAAGACGAAGGTTGGAGATCACCCCTCCACTTT. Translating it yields CASSQDEGWRSPLHF.